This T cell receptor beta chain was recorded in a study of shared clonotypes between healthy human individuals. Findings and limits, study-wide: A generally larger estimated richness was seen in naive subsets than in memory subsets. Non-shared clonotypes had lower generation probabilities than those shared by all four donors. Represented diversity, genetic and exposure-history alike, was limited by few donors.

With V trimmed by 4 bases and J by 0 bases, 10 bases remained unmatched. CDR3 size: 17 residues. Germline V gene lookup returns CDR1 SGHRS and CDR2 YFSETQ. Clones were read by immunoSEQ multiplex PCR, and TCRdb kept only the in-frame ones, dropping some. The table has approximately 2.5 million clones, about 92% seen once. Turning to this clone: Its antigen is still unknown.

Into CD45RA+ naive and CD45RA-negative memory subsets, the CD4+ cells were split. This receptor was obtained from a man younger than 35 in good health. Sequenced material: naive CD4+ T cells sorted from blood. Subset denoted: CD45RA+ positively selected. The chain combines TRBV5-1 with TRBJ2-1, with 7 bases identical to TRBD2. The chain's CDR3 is CASSRSGGGSSYNEQFF. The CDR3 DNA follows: TGCGCCAGCAGCCGGAGCGGCGGGGGTAGCTCCTACAATGAGCAGTTCTTC.